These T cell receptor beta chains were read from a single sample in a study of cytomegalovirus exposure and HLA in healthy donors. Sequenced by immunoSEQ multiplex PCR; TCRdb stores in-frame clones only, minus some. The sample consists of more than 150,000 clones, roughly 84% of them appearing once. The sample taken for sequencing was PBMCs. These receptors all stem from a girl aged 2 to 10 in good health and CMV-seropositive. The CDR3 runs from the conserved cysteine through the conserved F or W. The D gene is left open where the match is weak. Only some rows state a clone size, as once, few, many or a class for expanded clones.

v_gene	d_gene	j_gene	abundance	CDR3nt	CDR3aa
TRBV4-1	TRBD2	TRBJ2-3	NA	TGCGCCAGCAGCCAACCGGGACTAGCCCCAGATACGCAGTATTTT	CASSQPGLAPDTQYF
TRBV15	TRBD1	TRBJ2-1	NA	TGTGCCACCAGCAGAGACAGGGGGTCCTACAATGAGCAGTTCTTC	CATSRDRGSYNEQFF
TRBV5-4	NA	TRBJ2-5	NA	TGTGCCAGCAGCAAGGGAGCGGTAACGGGAGAAGAGACCCAGTACTTC	CASSKGAVTGEETQYF
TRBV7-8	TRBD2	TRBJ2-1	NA	TGTGCCAGCAGCTTAGTTTCGGCTAGCGGGACCAATGAGCAGTTCTTC	CASSLVSASGTNEQFF
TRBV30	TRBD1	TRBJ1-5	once	TGTGCCTGGTGCCAAGGGGGCGAAGGCAATCAGCCCCAGCATTTT	CAWCQGGEGNQPQHF
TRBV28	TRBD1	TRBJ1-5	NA	TGTGCCAGCAGTTTCGGGACAGGCAATCAGCCCCAGCATTTT	CASSFGTGNQPQHF
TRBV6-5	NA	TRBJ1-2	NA	TGTGCCAGCAGTTACTCCCCACAGGCGGCTAACTATGGCTACACCTTC	CASSYSPQAANYGYTF
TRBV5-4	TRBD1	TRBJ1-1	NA	TGTGCCAGCAACCCACGACCGGGACAGATGAGTACTGAAGCTTTCTTT	CASNPRPGQMSTEAFF
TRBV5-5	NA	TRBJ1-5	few	TGTGCCAGCAGCAAAGGAGACAGGACTCCTTTCGATCAGCCCCAGCATTTT	CASSKGDRTPFDQPQHF
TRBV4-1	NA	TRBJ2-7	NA	TGCGCCAGCAGCCAAGATAGGAACAGAGCCTACGAGCAGTACTTC	CASSQDRNRAYEQYF
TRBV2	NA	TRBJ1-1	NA	TGTGCCAGCAGTGAAATAAACACTGAAGCTTTCTTT	CASSEINTEAFF
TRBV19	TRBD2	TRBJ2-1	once	TGTGCCAGTAGTATGGCGGGACTAGCGGGAGGGCACAATGAGCAGTTCTTC	CASSMAGLAGGHNEQFF
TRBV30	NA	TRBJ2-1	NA	TGTGCCTGGAGGCGGAGGAGGGTAGGGAATGAGCAGTTCTTC	CAWRRRRVGNEQFF
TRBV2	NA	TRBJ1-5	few	TGTGCCAGCAGCCCCGGGGGACGGCCCAGCAATCAGCCCCAGCATTTT	CASSPGGRPSNQPQHF
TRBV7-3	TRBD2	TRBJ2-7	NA	TGTGCCAGCAGCTTACGGCCGGGAGGATTTCACGAGCAGTACTTC	CASSLRPGGFHEQYF
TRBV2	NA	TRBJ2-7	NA	TGTGCCAGCAGTGATATGCGGGGCCCCAGTCTCGAGCAGTACTTC	CASSDMRGPSLEQYF
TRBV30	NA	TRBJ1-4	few	TGTGCCTGGAGTGTAGCCGTGGAAAAACTGTTTTTT	CAWSVAVEKLFF
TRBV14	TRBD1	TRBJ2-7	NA	TGTGCCAGCAGCTCGAAATACAGGGGCCCCTACGAGCAGTACTTC	CASSSKYRGPYEQYF
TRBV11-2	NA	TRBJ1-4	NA	TGTGCCAGCAGCTTATGGGGCTGGGAAAAACTGTTTTTT	CASSLWGWEKLFF
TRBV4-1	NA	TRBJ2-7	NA	TGCGCCAGCAGCCAACGAACCCTAACTTCCTACGAGCAGTACTTC	CASSQRTLTSYEQYF
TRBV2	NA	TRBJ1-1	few	TGTGCCAGCAGTGAAGAAGGGCCGGACTACACTGAAGCTTTCTTT	CASSEEGPDYTEAFF
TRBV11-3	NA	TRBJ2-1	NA	TGTGCCAGCAGCTTAGATCGGCTAGCGACACCATCCTACAATGAGCAGTTCTTC	CASSLDRLATPSYNEQFF
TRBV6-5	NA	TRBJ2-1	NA	TGTGCCAGCAGACGACTCTTGAGCTCCTACAATGAGCAGTTCTTC	CASRRLLSSYNEQFF
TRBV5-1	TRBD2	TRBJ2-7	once	TGCGCCAGCAGCTTGGAAGCGGGAGGTCCACGGGGCTACGAGCAGTACTTC	CASSLEAGGPRGYEQYF
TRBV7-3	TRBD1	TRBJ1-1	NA	TGTGCCAGCAGCTTACCCTTTTACAGGGGGTTAGGGAACACTGAAGCTTTCTTT	CASSLPFYRGLGNTEAFF
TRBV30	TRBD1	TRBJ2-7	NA	TGTGCCTGGGGGACAGAAACCTACGAGCAGTACTTC	CAWGTETYEQYF
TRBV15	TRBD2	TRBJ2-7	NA	TGTGCCACCAGCAGTACCCCAGGCCTACTAGCGGGGCTACCCTACGAGCAGTACTTC	CATSSTPGLLAGLPYEQYF
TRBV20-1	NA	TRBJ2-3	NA	TGCAGTGCTAGAGGGACAGCTACGCAGTATTTT	CSARGTATQYF
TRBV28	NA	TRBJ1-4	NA	TGTGCCAGCTACCCGGCAACCTTGGGAGGAAAACTGTTTTTT	CASYPATLGGKLFF
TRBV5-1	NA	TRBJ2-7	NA	TGCGCCAGCAGCTTGGTAGGAGGGCGGGAGCAGTACTTC	CASSLVGGREQYF
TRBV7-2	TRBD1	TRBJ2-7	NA	TGTGCCAGCAGCGTGACCGGGACAGGGGTTAACGAGCAGTACTTC	CASSVTGTGVNEQYF
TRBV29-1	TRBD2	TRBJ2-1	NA	TGCAGCTCTAGCCCACTAGCGGCGTGGGTTAACAATGAGCAGTTCTTC	CSSSPLAAWVNNEQFF
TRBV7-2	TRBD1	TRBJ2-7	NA	TGTGCCAGCAGCTTAGTAAATCCGGGACAGTTCTACGAGCAGTACTTC	CASSLVNPGQFYEQYF
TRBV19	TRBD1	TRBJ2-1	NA	TGTGCCAGTGCACGGGACAGGGTCGGTGAGCAGTTCTTC	CASARDRVGEQFF
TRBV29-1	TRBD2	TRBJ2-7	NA	TGCAGCGCGGGGACTAGCGGGCGCGAGCAGTACTTC	CSAGTSGREQYF
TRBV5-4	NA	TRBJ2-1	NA	TGTGCCAGCAGCCCTGACAGACCCTCCTACAATGAGCAGTTCTTC	CASSPDRPSYNEQFF